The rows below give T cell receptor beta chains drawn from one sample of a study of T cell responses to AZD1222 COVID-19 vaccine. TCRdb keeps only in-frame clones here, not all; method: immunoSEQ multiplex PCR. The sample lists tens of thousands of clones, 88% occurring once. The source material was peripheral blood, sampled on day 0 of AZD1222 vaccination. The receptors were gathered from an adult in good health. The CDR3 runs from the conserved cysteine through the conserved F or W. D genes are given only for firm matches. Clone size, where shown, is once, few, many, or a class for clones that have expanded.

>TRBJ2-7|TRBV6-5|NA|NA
TGTGCCAGCAGCAAGAGGGCAGGGATCGTTGACGAGCAGTACTTC
CASSKRAGIVDEQYF
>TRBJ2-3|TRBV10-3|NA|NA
TGTGCCATCAGCGTCGGGACTCTACACACAGATACGCAGTATTTT
CAISVGTLHTDTQYF
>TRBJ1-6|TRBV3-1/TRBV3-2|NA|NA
TGTGCCAGCAGCCCCTCCCAGGATTCACCCCTCCACTTT
CASSPSQDSPLHF
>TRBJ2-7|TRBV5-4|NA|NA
TGTGCCAGCAGCGGGCGGGGAGAAGTTTACGAGCAGTACTTC
CASSGRGEVYEQYF
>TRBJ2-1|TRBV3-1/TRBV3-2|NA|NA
TGTGCCAGCAGCCAAGTTTGGCCTAGCTACAATGAGCAGTTCTTC
CASSQVWPSYNEQFF
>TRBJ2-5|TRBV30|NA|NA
TGTGCCTGGAGTTTAACAGGGTTCGAGACCCAGTACTTC
CAWSLTGFETQYF
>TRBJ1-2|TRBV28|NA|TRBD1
TGTGCCAGCAGTTTCCCACAGGGGGCCGTCGACTATGGCTACACCTTC
CASSFPQGAVDYGYTF
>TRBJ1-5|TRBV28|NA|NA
TGTGCCAGCAGTTTATCAATGGGAACCGGGGATCAGCCCCAGCATTTT
CASSLSMGTGDQPQHF
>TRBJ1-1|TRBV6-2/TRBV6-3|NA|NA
TGTGCCAGCAGTACCCAAAGACCACAGGGATTCGTAAACACTGAAGCTTTCTTT
CASSTQRPQGFVNTEAFF
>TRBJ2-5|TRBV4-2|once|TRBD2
TGTGCCAGCAGCCAAGGTCGGACTAGCGGGGGGGCCGTGGAGACCCAGTACTTC
CASSQGRTSGGAVETQYF
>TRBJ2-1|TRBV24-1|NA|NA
TGTGCCACCGCCAGGTCAGGGGCCGGTGAGCAGTTCTTC
CATARSGAGEQFF
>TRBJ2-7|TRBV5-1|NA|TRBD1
TGCGCCAGCAGCTCCGGGACAGGGGTATTCGAGCAGTACTTC
CASSSGTGVFEQYF
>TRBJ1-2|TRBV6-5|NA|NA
TGTGCCAGCAGCCGGGACAAAAAAAACTATGGCTACACCTTC
CASSRDKKNYGYTF
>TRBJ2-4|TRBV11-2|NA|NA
TGTGCCAGCAGCCTAGCGGCCAAAAACATTCAGTACTTC
CASSLAAKNIQYF
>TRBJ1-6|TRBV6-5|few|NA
TGTGCCAGCAGTTACTCTTCTTATTCACCCCTCCACTTT
CASSYSSYSPLHF
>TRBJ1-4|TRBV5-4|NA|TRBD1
TGTGCCAGCAGCTCGTATAAAGGGGGCTGGAATGAAAAACTGTTTTTT
CASSSYKGGWNEKLFF
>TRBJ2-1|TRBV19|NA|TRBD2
TGTGCCAGTAGTATCACCGGGACTAGCGGGAGTCATGAGCAGTTCTTC
CASSITGTSGSHEQFF
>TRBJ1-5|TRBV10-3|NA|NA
TGTGCCATCAGTGAGGGGATCAATCAGCCCCAGCATTTT
CAISEGINQPQHF
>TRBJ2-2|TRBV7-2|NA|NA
TGTGCCAGCAGACGAGGGGTGAACACCGGGGAGCTGTTTTTT
CASRRGVNTGELFF
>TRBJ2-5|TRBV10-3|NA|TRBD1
TGTGCCATCAGTGACCCGGGACAGGGGGCAGAGACCCAGTACTTC
CAISDPGQGAETQYF
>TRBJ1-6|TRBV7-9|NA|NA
TGTGCCAGCAGCTCGGCGAGCTCCTATAATTCACCCCTCCACTTT
CASSSASSYNSPLHF
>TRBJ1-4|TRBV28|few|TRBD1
TGTGCCAGCAGTCCGCCCGGGACAGCTAATGAAAAACTGTTTTTT
CASSPPGTANEKLFF
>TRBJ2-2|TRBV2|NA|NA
TGTGCCAGCAGTGAAGTACGTGTTACGAACACCGGGGAGCTGTTTTTT
CASSEVRVTNTGELFF
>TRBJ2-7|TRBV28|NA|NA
TGTGCCAGCAGCCCTTCTCTGGGTCTCTACGAGCAGTACTTC
CASSPSLGLYEQYF
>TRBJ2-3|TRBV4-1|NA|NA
TGCGCCAGCAGCCAAGAAAGAACGGGGACAGATACGCAGTATTTT
CASSQERTGTDTQYF
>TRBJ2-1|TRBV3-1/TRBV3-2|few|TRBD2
TGTGCCAGCAGCCAAGAGCCTAGCGGGAGCTCCTACAATGAGCAGTTCTTC
CASSQEPSGSSYNEQFF
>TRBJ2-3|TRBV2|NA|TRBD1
TGTGCCAGCAGTTTTACAGACAGGGGGAGATTCACAGATACGCAGTATTTT
CASSFTDRGRFTDTQYF
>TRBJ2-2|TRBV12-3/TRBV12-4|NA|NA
TGTGCCACCGACCACAAGGCGTCCGGGGAGCTGTTTTTT
CATDHKASGELFF
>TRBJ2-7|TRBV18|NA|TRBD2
TGTGCCAGCTCACCTCCGACTAGCAGCCTCTACGAGCAGTACTTC
CASSPPTSSLYEQYF
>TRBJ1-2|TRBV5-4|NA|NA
TGTGCCAGCAGCCTAAGACGGGAACTCGCCTATGGCTACACCTTC
CASSLRRELAYGYTF
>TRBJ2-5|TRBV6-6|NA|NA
TGTGCCAGCAGTTATTCCGGAGATCTGGTGGAGACCCAGTACTTC
CASSYSGDLVETQYF
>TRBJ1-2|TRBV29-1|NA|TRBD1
TGCAGCGTCGGGGAGCTTGACAGGGAGAGATATGGCTACACCTTC
CSVGELDRERYGYTF
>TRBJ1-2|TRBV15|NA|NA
TGTGCCACCAGCGAGGGGACCTATGGCTACACCTTC
CATSEGTYGYTF
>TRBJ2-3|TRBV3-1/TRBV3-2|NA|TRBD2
TGTGCCAGCAGCCCCGGTAGCGGGGATACGCAGTATTTT
CASSPGSGDTQYF
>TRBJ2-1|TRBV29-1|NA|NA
TGCAGCGTTGAGGCTAGCGTGGATGAGCAGTTCTTC
CSVEASVDEQFF
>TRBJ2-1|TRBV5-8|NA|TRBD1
TGTGCCAGCAGCTTGGAAGGGGGCGCGTTGTACAATGAGCAGTTCTTC
CASSLEGGALYNEQFF
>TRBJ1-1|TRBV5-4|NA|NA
TGTGCCAGCAGCTTGGATGTGGGGCAGGACACTGAAGCTTTCTTT
CASSLDVGQDTEAFF
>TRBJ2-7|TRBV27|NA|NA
TGTGCCAGCAGTGGAGAAGGCTACGAGCAGTACTTC
CASSGEGYEQYF
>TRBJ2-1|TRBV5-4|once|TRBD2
TGTGCCAGCAGCTTGGGGGGTACTAGCGGAAACTACAATGAGCAGTTCTTC
CASSLGGTSGNYNEQFF
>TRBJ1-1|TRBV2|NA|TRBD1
TGTGCCAGCAGCGTGGACAGGGGTGCTGAAGCTTTCTTT
CASSVDRGAEAFF
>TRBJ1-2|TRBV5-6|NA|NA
TGTGCCAGCACCCTCAGTAAACTTAACTATGGCTACACCTTC
CASTLSKLNYGYTF
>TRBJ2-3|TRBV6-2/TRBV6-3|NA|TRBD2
TGTGCCAGCAGTGGACAGCGGGAGACAGATACGCAGTATTTT
CASSGQRETDTQYF
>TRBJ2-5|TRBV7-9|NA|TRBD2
TGTGCCAGCAGCTTTACCCCTAAGACGGGGGGGCCGCAAGAGACCCAGTACTTC
CASSFTPKTGGPQETQYF
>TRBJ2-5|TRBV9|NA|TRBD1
TGTGCCAGCAGCCCTACGACAGGGGAGTTGTCAGAGACCCAGTACTTC
CASSPTTGELSETQYF
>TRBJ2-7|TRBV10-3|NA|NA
TGTGCCATCAGTGTCAGGGACGGATCCTACGAGCAGTACTTC
CAISVRDGSYEQYF
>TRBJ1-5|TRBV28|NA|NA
TGTGCCAGCAGTTCCCCGGGCAATCAGCCCCAGCATTTT
CASSSPGNQPQHF
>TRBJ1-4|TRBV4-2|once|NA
TGTGCCAGCAGCCCTGGAACAACTAATGAAAAACTGTTTTTT
CASSPGTTNEKLFF
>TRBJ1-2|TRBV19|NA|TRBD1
TGTGCCAGTAGTCCACTGGACAGGGGTGGCTACACCTTC
CASSPLDRGGYTF
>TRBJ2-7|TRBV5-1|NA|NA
TGCGCCAGCAGCTTGACGAGGGTCCCTTACTACGAGCAGTACTTC
CASSLTRVPYYEQYF
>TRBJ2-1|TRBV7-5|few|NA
TGTGTCAGAAGCTTAAGACAGGGATCGGCCTACAATGAGCAGTTCTTC
CVRSLRQGSAYNEQFF
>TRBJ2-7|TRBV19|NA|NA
TGTGCCACAAATCAGGGTCCTGGGGACGAGCAGTACTTC
CATNQGPGDEQYF
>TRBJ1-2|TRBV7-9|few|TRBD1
TGTGCCAGCAGCCCCCGGGACAGGGTCGAAGGGGGCTATGGCTACACCTTC
CASSPRDRVEGGYGYTF